This T cell receptor (beta chain) derives from a study of shared clonotypes between healthy human individuals. As for the study in general: Plates per donor: three CD4 naive, three CD4 memory, two CD8 naive, one CD8 memory.

Some clones are missing from TCRdb's copy, which holds only in-frame ones; the method was immunoSEQ multiplex PCR. The sample includes approximately 2.3 million clones, just over 90% of them seen just once. The study drew all its donors from Caucasian adults living in Nashville, Tennessee. CDR1 and CDR2 from the germline V gene are SGDLS and YYNGEE. The length of the CDR3 is 14 residues. The J segment lost 6 bases and the V segment lost 7 bases, leaving 9 bases of the junction unmatched. V gene TRBV9 combines with J gene TRBJ2-3; 9 nucleotides agree with TRBD2. The sequenced sample was naive CD4+ T cells from PBMCs. The sample's subset: CD45RA+ positively selected. The sequence was collected from a man aged 18 to 30 in good health. Some clones in this sample may be carry-over from other donors' samples. This CDR3 is CASAAAGGRDTQYF. The CDR3 DNA reads as TGTGCCAGCGCCGCCGCGGGAGGGAGGGATACGCAGTATTTT.